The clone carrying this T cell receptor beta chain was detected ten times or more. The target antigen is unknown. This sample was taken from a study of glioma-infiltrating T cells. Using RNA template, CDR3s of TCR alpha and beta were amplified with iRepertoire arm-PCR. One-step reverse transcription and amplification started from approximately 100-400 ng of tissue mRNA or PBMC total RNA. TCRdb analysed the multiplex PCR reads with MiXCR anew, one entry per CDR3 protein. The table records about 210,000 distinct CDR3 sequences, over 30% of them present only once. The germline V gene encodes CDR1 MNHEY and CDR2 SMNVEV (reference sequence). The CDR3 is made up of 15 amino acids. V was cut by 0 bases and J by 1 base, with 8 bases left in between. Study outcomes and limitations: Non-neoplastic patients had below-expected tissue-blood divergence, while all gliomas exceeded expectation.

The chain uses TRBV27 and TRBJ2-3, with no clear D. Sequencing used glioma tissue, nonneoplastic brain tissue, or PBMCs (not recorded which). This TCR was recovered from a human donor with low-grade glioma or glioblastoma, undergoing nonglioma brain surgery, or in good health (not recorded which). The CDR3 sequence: CASSLSGFGTDTQYF. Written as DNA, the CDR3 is TGTGCCAGCAGTTTATCTGGGTTTGGCACAGATACGCAGTATTTT.